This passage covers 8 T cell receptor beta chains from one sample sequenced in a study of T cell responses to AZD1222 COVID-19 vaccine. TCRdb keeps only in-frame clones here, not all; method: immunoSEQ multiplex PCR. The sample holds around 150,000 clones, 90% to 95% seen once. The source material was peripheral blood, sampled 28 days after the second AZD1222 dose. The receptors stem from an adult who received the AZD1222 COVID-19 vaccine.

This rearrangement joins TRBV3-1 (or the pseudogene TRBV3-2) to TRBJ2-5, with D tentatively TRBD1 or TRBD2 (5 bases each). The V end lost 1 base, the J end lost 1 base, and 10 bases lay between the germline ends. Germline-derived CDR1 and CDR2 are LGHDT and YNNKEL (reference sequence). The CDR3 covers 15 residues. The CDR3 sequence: CASSQVPGPQETQYF. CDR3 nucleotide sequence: TGTGCCAGCAGCCAAGTTCCGGGGCCCCAAGAGACCCAGTACTTC.

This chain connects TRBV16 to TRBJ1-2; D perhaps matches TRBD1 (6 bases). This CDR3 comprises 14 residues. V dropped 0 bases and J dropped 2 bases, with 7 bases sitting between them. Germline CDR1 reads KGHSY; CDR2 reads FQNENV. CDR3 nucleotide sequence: TGTGCCAGCAGCCAATCCGGGGGCAACTATGGCTACACCTTC. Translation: CASSQSGGNYGYTF.

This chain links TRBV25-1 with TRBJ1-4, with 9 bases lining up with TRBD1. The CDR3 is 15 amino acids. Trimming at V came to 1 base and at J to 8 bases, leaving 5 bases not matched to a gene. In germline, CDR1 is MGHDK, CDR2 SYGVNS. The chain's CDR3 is CASSESGTGSEKLFF. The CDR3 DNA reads TGTGCCAGCAGTGAATCGGGGACAGGGTCCGAAAAACTGTTTTTT.

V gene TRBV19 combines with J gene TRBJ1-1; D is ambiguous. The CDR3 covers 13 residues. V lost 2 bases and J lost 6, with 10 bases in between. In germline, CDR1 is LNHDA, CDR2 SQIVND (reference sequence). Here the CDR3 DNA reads TGTGCCAGTAGTATATTGGGGTTCCCTGAAGCTTTCTTT. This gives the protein CASSILGFPEAFF.

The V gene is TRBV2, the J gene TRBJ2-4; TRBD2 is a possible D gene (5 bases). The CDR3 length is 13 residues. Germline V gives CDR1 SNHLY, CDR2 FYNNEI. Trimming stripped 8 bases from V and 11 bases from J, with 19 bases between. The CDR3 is CASVAGLEGFQYF. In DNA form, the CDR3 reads TGTGCCAGCGTGGCGGGTCTAGAAGGTTTTCAGTACTTC.

The CDR3 is CASSHFVGNPGELFF. The CDR3 DNA sequence: TGTGCCAGCAGCCATTTCGTTGGGAATCCCGGGGAGCTGTTTTTT. The rearrangement links TRBV14 to TRBJ2-2; D unresolved. The CDR3 loop spans 15 amino acids. Germline loops: CDR1 SGHDN, CDR2 FVKESK. V was shortened by 3 bases and J by 6 bases, with 14 bases between the two germline ends.

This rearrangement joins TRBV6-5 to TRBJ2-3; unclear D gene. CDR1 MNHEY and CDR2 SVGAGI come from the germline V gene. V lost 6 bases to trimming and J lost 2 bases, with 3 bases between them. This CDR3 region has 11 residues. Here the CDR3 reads CASSNTDTQYF. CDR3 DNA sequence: TGTGCCAGCAGCAACACAGATACGCAGTATTTT.

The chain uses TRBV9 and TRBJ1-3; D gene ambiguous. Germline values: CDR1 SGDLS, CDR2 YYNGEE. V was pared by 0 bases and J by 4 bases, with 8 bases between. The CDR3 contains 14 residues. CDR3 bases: TGTGCCAGCAGCGTAGAGAGGTACGGAAACACCATATATTTT. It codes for CASSVERYGNTIYF.